This T cell receptor (beta chain) was recovered during a study of T cell repertoires in cytomegalovirus infection. Study as a whole: In the study, CMV epitopes included recently identified HLA-C-restricted and well-studied HLA-B-restricted ones. Both CMV infection and a matching HLA type were indicated by public TCR beta signatures. Overall study results and limits: In two of eight donors, the top clonotype was HLA-C-restricted CMV-specific. Based on cumulative public TCR beta family frequency, carriers of CMV plus the relevant HLA were identified.

TCRdb re-analysed the reads in MiXCR, keeping a single row per CDR3 protein. The table lists some 920,000 distinct CDR3 sequences, about a third of them singletons, with about 14% in the top ten. Points on this clonotype: Its antigen is not identified.

The germline V gene encodes CDR1 SGHTA and CDR2 FQGTGA. V shed 5 bases, J shed 7 bases, and the junction held 7 bases outside the gene matches. The CDR3 is 15 amino acids. This clonotype originated in a human donor in good health (CMV status not recorded). Some clones in this sample may be carry-over from other donors' samples. This rearrangement joins TRBV7-3 to TRBJ2-3, with 12 bases aligning to TRBD2. This specimen consisted of cultured CD8+ T cells from PBMCs, obtained from culture after CMV antigen stimulation. The CDR3 nucleotides read TGTGCCAGCAGCGCTAGCGGGGGGGCCGCTTATACGCAGTATTTT. Its translation: CASSASGGAAYTQYF.